These T cell receptor beta chains were read from a single sample in a study of T cell responses to AZD1222 COVID-19 vaccine. Measured with immunoSEQ multiplex PCR; TCRdb has only the in-frame clones, and not every one. The sample contains about 190,000 clones, 80% to 90% of which appear only once. The starting material was peripheral blood, obtained on day 0 of AZD1222 vaccination. Receptors originate from an adult in good health. The CDR3 runs from the conserved cysteine through the conserved F or W. For some rows the clone size is stated as once, few or many, or as a class when expanded; others skip it.

V,J,size,CDR3
TRBV27,TRBJ2-1,.,CASSWDRTSYNEQFF
TRBV27,TRBJ2-3,.,CASSLDREVGTDTQYF
TRBV6-5,TRBJ2-2,few,CASSYNLAGNTGELFF
TRBV3-1/TRBV3-2,TRBJ1-5,.,CASSHRLNSNQPQHF
TRBV9,TRBJ2-3,.,CASSKLSGGTDTQYF
TRBV4-3,TRBJ1-1,.,CASSHLEGTANTEAFF
TRBV5-6,TRBJ1-1,.,CASSIDRMNTEAFF
TRBV4-1,TRBJ1-1,.,CASSQTGTAEAFF
TRBV27,TRBJ1-4,.,CASSTTGTNEKLFF
TRBV28,TRBJ2-7,.,CATHYEQYF
TRBV3-1/TRBV3-2,TRBJ1-4,.,CASSQEPGQGPRNEKLFF
TRBV10-2,TRBJ1-1,.,CASSEQGETEAFF
TRBV4-3,TRBJ1-1,.,CASSQEWQGAKNTEAFF
TRBV24-1,TRBJ2-3,.,CATSDSDLSTDTQYF
TRBV3-1/TRBV3-2,TRBJ2-1,.,CASSLSGGARYEQFF
TRBV30,TRBJ1-1,.,CAWSAPGQGNTEAFF
TRBV27,TRBJ2-5,.,CASSALGADEETQYF
TRBV15,TRBJ1-5,.,CATSRDLTFNNQPQHF
TRBV6-1,TRBJ1-3,.,CASSERSSGQYGNTIYF
TRBV3-1/TRBV3-2,TRBJ1-4,.,CASSPTVGHNEKLFF
TRBV5-1,TRBJ2-2,.,CASSLRPRLNTGELFF
TRBV9,TRBJ1-1,.,CASSAGPGQGTQGFF
TRBV7-8,TRBJ2-1,.,CASSRWAGGEQFF
TRBV3-1/TRBV3-2,TRBJ1-1,.,CASSPQDSGAFF
TRBV5-4,TRBJ2-5,.,CASSPTVQGLQETQYF
TRBV18,TRBJ1-4,.,CASSPPVGQGSNEKLFF
TRBV6-5,TRBJ1-2,.,CASSRGQGMHGYTF
TRBV4-2,TRBJ2-4,.,CASSQDLRGLNDKNIQYF
TRBV7-8,TRBJ2-2,.,CASSFGLAGGLTGELFF
TRBV7-6,TRBJ2-2,.,CASSSTSGGAGTGELFF
TRBV24-1,TRBJ2-5,.,CATSDPSGGETQYF
TRBV18,TRBJ2-2,.,CASSPLAGTNTGELFF
TRBV3-1/TRBV3-2,TRBJ2-5,once,CASSQESMLRRETQYF
TRBV24-1,TRBJ2-1,.,CATSDPTASSYNEQFF
TRBV3-1/TRBV3-2,TRBJ1-1,once,CASSRTGMNTEAFF
TRBV2,TRBJ2-5,.,CASSGSGGAVETQYF
TRBV7-6,TRBJ2-1,.,CASSFTGGPSNEQFF
TRBV5-1,TRBJ2-1,.,CASSSGLADYNEQFF
TRBV12-3/TRBV12-4,TRBJ1-3,.,CASSHYSGNTIYF
TRBV2,TRBJ1-2,.,CATLSAATSNYGYTF
TRBV29-1,TRBJ1-2,.,CSVEQRLNYGYTF
TRBV9,TRBJ1-2,.,CASSVTGGSPYGYTF
TRBV5-4,TRBJ2-7,.,CASSFPGQGVHEQYF
TRBV6-4,TRBJ2-5,.,CASSPVTGGQETQYF
TRBV28,TRBJ2-7,few,CASSYTFHAGTSIPWDYEQYF
TRBV3-1/TRBV3-2,TRBJ1-4,.,CASSQGGNEKLFF
TRBV12-5,TRBJ1-1,.,CASGFGLWDRASSTTEAFF